These 30 T cell receptor beta chains share one sample of origin, sequenced in a study of vaccination and CD4 T cells after COVID-19. The Oncomine TCR Beta short-read assay was applied to DNA of cultured CD4+ T cells. Each CDR3 protein gets one entry after TCRdb re-called the PCR reads with MiXCR. The profile shows 25,000 to 30,000 distinct CDR3 sequences, roughly 57% of them singletons. No cognate antigen is known for these TCRs. The treatment here: roughly 10-day PBMC culture with coronavirus spike peptide pools or control peptides (ViraFEST assay). This specimen consisted of CD4+ T cells from blood, cultured in vitro, obtained after SARS-CoV-2 vaccination. These receptor sequences come from a human donor who received a COVID-19 vaccine.

The genes are TRBV6-4 and TRBJ2-2; no clear D. There are 14 residues in the CDR3. Germline CDR1 reads MRHNA; CDR2 reads SNTAGT. V lost 4 bases to trimming and J lost 1 base, with 7 bases between them. The CDR3 bases are TGTGCCAGCAGTGCCGAGCGGAACACCGGGGAGCTGTTTTTT. This gives the protein CASSAERNTGELFF.

In its sample, this clonotype was seen a few times. V gene TRBV2 combines with J gene TRBJ1-1, with TRBD1 matching over 7 bases. There are 15 residues in the CDR3. The junction had 11 bases not matched to a gene; V was cut back by 8 bases and J by 2 bases. In germline, CDR1 is SNHLY, CDR2 FYNNEI. DNA for the CDR3: TGTGCCAGCTCCATTGGACAGGCATCAAACACTGAAGCTTTCTTT. Its protein is CASSIGQASNTEAFF.

The rearrangement links TRBV16 to TRBJ1-2; D is uncertain. Germline values: CDR1 KGHSY, CDR2 FQNENV. Trimming shortened V by 3 bases and J by 4 bases, and 6 bases separated the two germline ends. The CDR3 runs 12 residues. This CDR3 is CASSQGTYGYTF. CDR3 bases: TGTGCCAGCAGCCAGGGCACCTATGGCTACACCTTC.

This chain links TRBV5-5 with TRBJ2-7; 8 bases agree with TRBD1. V was pared by 1 base and J by 3 bases, with 3 bases of the junction left unmatched. This CDR3 comprises 14 residues. The germline CDR1 and CDR2 sequences are SGHKS and YYEKEE (reference sequence). DNA for the CDR3: TGTGCCAGCAGCTTGACAGGGGGTGTCTACGAGCAGTACTTC. Encoded protein: CASSLTGGVYEQYF.

This chain links TRBV24-1 with TRBJ2-7, with 11 nucleotides matching TRBD1. The CDR3 runs 14 residues. Germline lookup yields CDR1 KGHDR and CDR2 SFDVKD. V lost 7 bases, J lost 5 bases, and 6 bases stayed unmatched. CDR3 sequence (DNA): TGTGCCACCAGCAGGACAGGGGGCATGAACGAGCAGTACTTC. Its translation: CATSRTGGMNEQYF.

V is TRBV12-3 or TRBV12-4 and J is TRBJ2-5; 8 bases map to TRBD2. Germline trimming cut 6 bases from V and 2 bases from J; bases unmatched to any gene: 5. The CDR3 length is 14 residues. CDR3 DNA: TGTGCCAGCAGCCCCTCTAGCGGGCAAGAGACCCAGTACTTC. This codes for CASSPSSGQETQYF.

The V and J genes are TRBV6-2 or TRBV6-3 and TRBJ2-2; D is undetermined. The V and J ends lost 3 bases and 7 bases respectively, with 6 bases between them. Germline loops: CDR1 MNHEY, CDR2 SVGEGT. The CDR3 covers 12 residues. The CDR3 spells CASSYIDGELFF. The DNA for the CDR3 is TGTGCCAGCAGTTATATCGACGGGGAGCTGTTTTTT.

The chain has TRBV7-9 and TRBJ2-3, with D possibly TRBD2 on 6 matching bases. CDR1 SEHNR and CDR2 FQNEAQ come from the germline V gene (reference sequence). Trimming removed 5 bases at V and 0 bases at J, with 12 bases between. This CDR3 has 15 residues. The DNA of the CDR3 is TGTGCCAGCAGCCCTAGCGCCCATAGCACAGATACGCAGTATTTT. This translates into CASSPSAHSTDTQYF.

V usage is TRBV4-1 and J usage is TRBJ2-2, with D possibly TRBD2 on 6 matching bases. Germline V gives CDR1 MGHRA, CDR2 YSYEKL. V shed 0 bases and J shed 4 bases, with 18 bases lying between them. The CDR3 is 18 amino acids. Here the CDR3 DNA reads TGCGCCAGCAGCCAAGACCGTCTTATGGGGGGAGGCACCGGGGAGCTGTTTTTT. Protein sequence: CASSQDRLMGGGTGELFF.

The chain has TRBV24-1 and TRBJ1-2; TRBD1 might be the D (5 bases). This CDR3 has 12 amino acids. The germline gives CDR1 KGHDR, CDR2 SFDVKD. V gave up 10 bases and J gave up 4 bases, with 12 bases separating them. The CDR3 spells CATTTESYGYTF. CDR3 nucleotides: TGTGCCACTACGACAGAAAGCTATGGCTACACCTTC.

This clonotype is labeled as medium-sized. The chain has TRBV2 and TRBJ1-2, with D possibly being TRBD1 (5 bases). This CDR3 spans 12 amino acids. Germline values: CDR1 SNHLY, CDR2 FYNNEI. The V end was cut by 2 bases, the J end by 6 bases, with 7 bases between. The CDR3 spells CASSERGNGYTF. The CDR3 region has the DNA TGTGCCAGCAGTGAACGGGGGAATGGCTACACCTTC.

V and J are TRBV9 and TRBJ2-4; tentatively, D is TRBD1 (6 bases). There are 16 residues in the CDR3. V shed 3 bases and J shed 3 bases, with 16 bases lying between them. CDR1 and CDR2 (germline): SGDLS, YYNGEE. The CDR3 coding sequence is TGTGCCAGCAGCGGAACAGGGACCGAGTACAAAAACATTCAGTACTTC. This translates into CASSGTGTEYKNIQYF.

This clonotype was seen only a few times. The V gene is TRBV30, the J gene TRBJ2-7, with 8 bases identical to TRBD1. Trimming at V came to 2 bases and at J to 2 bases, leaving 2 bases not matched to a gene. In germline, CDR1 is GTSNPN, CDR2 SVGIG (reference sequence). This CDR3 is 13 amino acids long. The CDR3 DNA sequence: TGTGCCTGGAGTCCGGGACAGGCCTACGAGCAGTACTTC. The encoded protein is CAWSPGQAYEQYF. Based on the CDR3 plus reference TRBV30 and TRBJ2-7, the full variable domain is SQTIHQWPATLVQPVGSPLSLECTVEGTSNPNLYWYRQAAGRGLQLLFYSVGIGQISSEVPQNLSASRPQDRQFILSSKKLLLSDSGFYLCAWSPGQAYEQYFGPGTRLTVT.

The V and J genes are TRBV15 and TRBJ1-1, with TRBD1 as a possible D gene (6 bases). CDR1 is LNHNV and CDR2 is YYDKDF in the germline V gene (reference sequence). V lost 2 bases to trimming and J lost 1 base, with 14 bases between them. This CDR3 spans 16 amino acids. The CDR3 sequence: CATSRRGGAPNTEAFF. Here the CDR3 DNA reads TGTGCCACCAGCAGACGGGGGGGGGCGCCGAACACTGAAGCTTTCTTT.

The chain links TRBV6-5 to TRBJ2-1; D ambiguous. Trimming shortened V by 4 bases and J by 4 bases, and 5 bases separated the two germline ends. CDR1 and CDR2 from the germline V gene are MNHEY and SVGAGI. The CDR3 is 12 amino acids. CDR3 in DNA: TGTGCCAGCAGTTCCCCATACAATGAGCAGTTCTTC. It translates to CASSSPYNEQFF.

CDR3 protein: CASSFRSPGDTF. The CDR3, as DNA: TGTGCCAGCAGTTTCCGCTCCCCCGGGGACACCTTC. The chain carries TRBV12-3 or TRBV12-4 and TRBJ1-2; D is uncertain. The CDR3 runs 12 residues. V gave up 3 bases and J gave up 12 bases, with 14 bases separating them.

The rearrangement links TRBV7-2 to TRBJ1-1, with a tentative D call TRBD1 (6 bases). This CDR3 region has 13 residues. The germline gives CDR1 SGHTA, CDR2 FQGNSA. Trimming removed 4 bases from V and 5 bases from J, with 11 bases in between. CDR3 sequence (DNA): TGTGCCAGCAGCTGGGGGCAAGGGACTGAAGCTTTCTTT. Its protein is CASSWGQGTEAFF.

The chain is built from TRBV6-1 and TRBJ2-1; tentative D call: TRBD1 (6 bases). The CDR3 extends over 13 amino acids. Germline V gene data show CDR1 as MNHNS and CDR2 as SASEGT. Trimming removed 6 bases from V and 5 bases from J, with 11 bases in between. The CDR3 bases are TGTGCCAGCAGACAGGACAGAAACAATGAGCAGTTCTTC. Its protein is CASRQDRNNEQFF.

The table lists this clonotype with a few counts. The V gene is TRBV6-1, the J gene TRBJ1-2; no clear D gene. Trimming took 9 bases from V and 4 from J, leaving 15 bases between them. Germline-derived CDR1 and CDR2 are MNHNS and SASEGT. The CDR3 spans 13 residues. This CDR3 reads CASTDWATYGYTF. CDR3 sequence (DNA): TGTGCCAGTACAGATTGGGCTACCTATGGCTACACCTTC.

This clonotype was detected a few times. The chain joins TRBV27 to TRBJ1-1; D may be TRBD1 (5 bases). Germline CDR1 reads MNHEY; CDR2 reads SMNVEV (reference sequence). The CDR3 runs 14 residues. Deletions cut 0 bases from V and 0 bases from J, with 5 bases between. The CDR3 coding sequence is TGTGCCAGCAGTTTATCGGGACTGAACACTGAAGCTTTCTTT. It specifies CASSLSGLNTEAFF.

The CDR3 reads CSAPGSLHPTNEKLFF. In nucleotides, the CDR3 is TGCAGTGCTCCTGGGAGCCTTCACCCAACTAATGAAAAACTGTTTTTT. The chain employs TRBV20-1 and TRBJ1-4, with no clear D. V was trimmed by 5 bases and J by 0 bases, leaving 16 bases between them. The length of the CDR3 is 16 residues. Germline V gives CDR1 DFQATT, CDR2 SNEGSKA (reference sequence).

The V gene is TRBV10-3, the J gene TRBJ1-6; no firm D call. CDR1 and CDR2 (germline): ENHRY, SYGVKD. Deletions cut 6 bases from V and 4 bases from J, with 13 bases between. This CDR3 has 15 residues. CDR3 residues: CAISWNGEYNSPLHF. The CDR3 bases are TGTGCCATCAGCTGGAACGGGGAATATAATTCACCCCTCCACTTT.

The rearrangement links TRBV5-1 to TRBJ2-1; D may be TRBD2 (5 bases). Trimming stripped 2 bases from V and 0 bases from J, with 12 bases between. Per the germline V gene, CDR1 is SGHRS and CDR2 is YFSETQ. The CDR3 covers 16 residues. The CDR3 DNA is TGCGCCAGCAGCTTTACCCCGGCGGGCTCCTACAATGAGCAGTTCTTC. It codes for CASSFTPAGSYNEQFF.

This clonotype was counted a few times. This sequence joins TRBV29-1 and TRBJ1-1; TRBD1 aligns across 9 bases. The ends lost 4 bases at V and 0 bases at J; junction bases unmatched: 6. Germline V gives CDR1 SQVTM, CDR2 ANQGSEA. The CDR3 has 15 residues. The CDR3 sequence is CSVVGQGIMNTEAFF. The DNA for the CDR3 is TGCAGCGTTGTAGGACAGGGGATTATGAACACTGAAGCTTTCTTT.

V is TRBV6-1 and J is TRBJ2-5; 9 bases fit TRBD2. The V gene's germline CDR1 is MNHNS and CDR2 SASEGT. The CDR3 is 13 residues long. J lost 1 base, V lost 7 bases, and 1 base had no gene match. The chain's CDR3 is CASKTSGQETQYF. In DNA, the CDR3 is TGTGCCAGCAAGACTAGCGGCCAAGAGACCCAGTACTTC.

The chain recombines TRBV7-6 with TRBJ1-5; 11 nucleotides line up with TRBD1. Looked up from germline, CDR1 is SGHVS and CDR2 is FNYEAQ. V trimming: 4 bases; J trimming: 3 bases; junction bases outside the gene matches: 5. This CDR3 comprises 16 residues. In nucleotides, the CDR3 is TGTGCCAGCAGCTCCGGGACAGGGGGGATCAATCAGCCCCAGCATTTT. Encoded protein: CASSSGTGGINQPQHF.

V usage is TRBV7-9 and J usage is TRBJ2-3; 9 bases are a match to TRBD2. V shed 9 bases and J 0 bases; nucleotides not matched to a gene: 4. The CDR3 spans 14 residues. Germline CDR1 is SEHNR and CDR2 is FQNEAQ (reference sequence). The CDR3 DNA sequence: TGTGCCAGTCGACTAGCGGCTAGCACAGATACGCAGTATTTT. As protein: CASRLAASTDTQYF.

V usage is TRBV6-2 or TRBV6-3 and J usage is TRBJ2-3, with 9 positions matching TRBD2. V trimming: 5 bases; J trimming: 6 bases; junction bases outside the gene matches: 9. Germline assignment: CDR1 MNHEY and CDR2 SVGEGT. This CDR3 comprises 15 residues. The CDR3 here is CASSPGLAPPDTQYF. For the CDR3, the DNA is TGTGCCAGCAGTCCGGGACTAGCCCCTCCCGATACGCAGTATTTT.

The chain is built from TRBV20-1 and TRBJ1-1; no clear D gene. Trimming took 5 bases from V and 0 from J, leaving 10 bases between them. The CDR3 is made up of 13 amino acids. Germline V CDR1 and CDR2: DFQATT, SNEGSKA (reference sequence). The CDR3 spells CSAPILVNTEAFF. Here the CDR3 DNA reads TGCAGTGCTCCGATCCTAGTGAACACTGAAGCTTTCTTT.

V usage is TRBV21-1 and J usage is TRBJ2-5; the table calls TRBD1, which could not be checked here. TRBV21-1 is a pseudogene locus. The CDR3 extends over 16 amino acids. The CDR3 is CASSKARTGSQETQYF. The CDR3 DNA reads as TGTGCCAGCAGCAAAGCGCGGACAGGGTCCCAAGAGACCCAGTACTTC.